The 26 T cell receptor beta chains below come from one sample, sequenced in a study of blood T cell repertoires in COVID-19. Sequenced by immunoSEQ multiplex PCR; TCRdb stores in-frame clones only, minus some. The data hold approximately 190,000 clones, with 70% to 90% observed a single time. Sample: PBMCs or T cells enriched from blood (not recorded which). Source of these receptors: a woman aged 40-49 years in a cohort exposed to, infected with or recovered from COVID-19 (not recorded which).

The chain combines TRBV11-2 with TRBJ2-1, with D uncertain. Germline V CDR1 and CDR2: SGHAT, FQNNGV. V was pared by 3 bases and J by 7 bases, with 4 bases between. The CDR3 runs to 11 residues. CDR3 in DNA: TGTGCCAGCAGCTTTACTAATGAGCAGTTCTTC. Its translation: CASSFTNEQFF.

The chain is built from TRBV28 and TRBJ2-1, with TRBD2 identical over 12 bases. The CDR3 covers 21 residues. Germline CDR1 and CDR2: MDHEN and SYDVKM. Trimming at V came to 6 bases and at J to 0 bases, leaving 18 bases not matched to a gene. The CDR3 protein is CASSPAPASGGAVSSYNEQFF. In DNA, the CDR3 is TGTGCCAGCAGCCCAGCCCCCGCTAGCGGGGGGGCCGTTAGCTCCTACAATGAGCAGTTCTTC.

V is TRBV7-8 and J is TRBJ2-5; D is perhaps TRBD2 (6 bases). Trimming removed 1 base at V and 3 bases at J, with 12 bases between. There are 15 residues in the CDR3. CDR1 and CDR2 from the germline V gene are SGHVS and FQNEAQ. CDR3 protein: CASSLGSVAEETQYF. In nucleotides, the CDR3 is TGTGCCAGCAGCTTAGGATCGGTAGCGGAAGAGACCCAGTACTTC.

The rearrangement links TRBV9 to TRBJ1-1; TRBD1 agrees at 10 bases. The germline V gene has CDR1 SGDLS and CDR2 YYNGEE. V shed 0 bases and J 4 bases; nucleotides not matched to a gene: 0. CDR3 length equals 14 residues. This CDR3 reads CASSVGQGATEAFF. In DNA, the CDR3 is TGTGCCAGCAGCGTAGGACAGGGGGCCACTGAAGCTTTCTTT.

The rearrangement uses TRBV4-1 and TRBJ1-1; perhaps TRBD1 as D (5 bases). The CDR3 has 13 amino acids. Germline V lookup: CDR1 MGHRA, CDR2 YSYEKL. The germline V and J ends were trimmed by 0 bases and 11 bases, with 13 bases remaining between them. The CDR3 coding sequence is TGCGCCAGCAGCCAAGATATCGCAGACAGCGCTTTCTTT. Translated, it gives CASSQDIADSAFF.

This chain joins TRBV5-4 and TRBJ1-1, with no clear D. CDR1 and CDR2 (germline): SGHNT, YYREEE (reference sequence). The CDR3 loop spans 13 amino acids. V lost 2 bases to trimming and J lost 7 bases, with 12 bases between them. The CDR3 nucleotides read TGTGCCAGCAGCTTATACTTAGCCGGTGAAGCTTTCTTT. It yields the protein CASSLYLAGEAFF.

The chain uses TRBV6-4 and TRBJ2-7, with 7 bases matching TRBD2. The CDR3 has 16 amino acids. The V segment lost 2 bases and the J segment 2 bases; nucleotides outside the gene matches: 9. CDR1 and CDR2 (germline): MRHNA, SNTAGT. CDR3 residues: CASSDARRGVPYEQYF. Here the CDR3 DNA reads TGTGCCAGCAGTGACGCCCGCCGGGGGGTACCCTACGAGCAGTACTTC.

The DNA of the CDR3 is TGTGCCAGCAGCTTACATTTAGCCAGGGCGGGAGCCTACGAGCAGTACTTC. Its translation: CASSLHLARAGAYEQYF. The chain links TRBV11-2 to TRBJ2-7, with 7 bases that match TRBD2. Germline CDR1 reads SGHAT; CDR2 reads FQNNGV. The CDR3 covers 17 residues. V lost 2 bases, J lost 2 bases, and 12 bases stayed unmatched.

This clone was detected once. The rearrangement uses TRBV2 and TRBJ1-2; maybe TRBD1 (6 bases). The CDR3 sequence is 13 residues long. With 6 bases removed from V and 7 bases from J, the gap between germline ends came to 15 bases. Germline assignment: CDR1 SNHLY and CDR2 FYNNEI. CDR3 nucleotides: TGTGCCAGCAGCCTTGGGACATCGGGTGGCTACACCTTC. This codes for CASSLGTSGGYTF.

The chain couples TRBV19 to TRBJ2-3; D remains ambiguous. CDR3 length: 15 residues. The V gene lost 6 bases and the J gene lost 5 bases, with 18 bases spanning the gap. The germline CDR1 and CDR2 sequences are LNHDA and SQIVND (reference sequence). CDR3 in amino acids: CASSTDPRLEDTQYF. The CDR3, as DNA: TGTGCCAGTAGCACCGATCCACGGTTAGAAGATACGCAGTATTTT.

CDR3 nucleotides: TGTGCCACCAGTGCCCGCGGGACAGGGTTAGATGAGCAGTTCTTC. As protein: CATSARGTGLDEQFF. V and J are TRBV24-1 and TRBJ2-1, with TRBD1 matching 9 bases. CDR1 is KGHDR, CDR2 SFDVKD, per germline. CDR3 size: 15 residues. V dropped 5 bases and J dropped 8; count of bases not matched to a gene: 9.

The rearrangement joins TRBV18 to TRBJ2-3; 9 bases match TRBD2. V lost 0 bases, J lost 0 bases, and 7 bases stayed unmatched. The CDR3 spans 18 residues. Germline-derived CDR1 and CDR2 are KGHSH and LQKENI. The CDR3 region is CASSPPLSGGPSTDTQYF. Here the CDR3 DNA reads TGTGCCAGCTCACCACCCCTTAGCGGGGGCCCTAGCACAGATACGCAGTATTTT.

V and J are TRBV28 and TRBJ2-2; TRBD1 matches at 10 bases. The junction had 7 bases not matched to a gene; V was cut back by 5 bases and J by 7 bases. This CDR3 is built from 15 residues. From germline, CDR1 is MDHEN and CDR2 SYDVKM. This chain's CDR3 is CASSPGTGVNGELFF. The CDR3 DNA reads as TGTGCCAGCAGTCCGGGGACAGGGGTGAACGGGGAGCTGTTTTTT. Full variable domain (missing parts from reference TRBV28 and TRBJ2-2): DVKVTQSSRYLVKRTGEKVFLECVQDMDHENMFWYRQDPGLGLRLIYFSYDVKMKEKGDIPEGYSVSREKKERFSLILESASTNQTSMYLCASSPGTGVNGELFFGEGSRLTVL.

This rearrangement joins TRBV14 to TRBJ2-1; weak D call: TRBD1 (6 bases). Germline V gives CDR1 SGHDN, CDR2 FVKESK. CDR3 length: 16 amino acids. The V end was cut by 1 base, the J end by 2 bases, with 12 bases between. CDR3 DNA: TGTGCCAGCAGCCAAGGGCTGGGGGCGCCCTACAATGAGCAGTTCTTC. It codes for CASSQGLGAPYNEQFF. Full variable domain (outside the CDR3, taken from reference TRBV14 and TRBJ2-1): EAGVTQFPSHSVIEKGQTVTLRCDPISGHDNLYWYRRVMGKEIKFLLHFVKESKQDESGMPNNRFLAERTGGTYSTLKVQPAELEDSGVYFCASSQGLGAPYNEQFFGPGTRLTVL.

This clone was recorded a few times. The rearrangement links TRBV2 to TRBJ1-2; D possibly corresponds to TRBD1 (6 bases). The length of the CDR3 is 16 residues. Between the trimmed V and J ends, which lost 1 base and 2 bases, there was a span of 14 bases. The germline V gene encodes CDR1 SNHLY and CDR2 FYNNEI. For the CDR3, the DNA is TGTGCCAGCAGTGAAGGGGCGGCAGGGGTAAACTATGGCTACACCTTC. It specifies CASSEGAAGVNYGYTF.

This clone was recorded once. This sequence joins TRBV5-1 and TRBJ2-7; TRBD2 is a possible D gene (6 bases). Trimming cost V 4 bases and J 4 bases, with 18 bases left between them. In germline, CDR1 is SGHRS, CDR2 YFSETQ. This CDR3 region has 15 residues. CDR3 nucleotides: TGCGCCAGCAGCCCTGGGACTCGCGCTGGGTACGAGCAGTACTTC. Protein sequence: CASSPGTRAGYEQYF.

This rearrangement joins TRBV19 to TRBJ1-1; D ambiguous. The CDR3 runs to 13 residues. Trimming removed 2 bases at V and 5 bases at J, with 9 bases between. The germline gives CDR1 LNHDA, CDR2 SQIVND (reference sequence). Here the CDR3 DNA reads TGTGCCAGTAGTATAAGTCCTACTACTGAAGCTTTCTTT. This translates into CASSISPTTEAFF.

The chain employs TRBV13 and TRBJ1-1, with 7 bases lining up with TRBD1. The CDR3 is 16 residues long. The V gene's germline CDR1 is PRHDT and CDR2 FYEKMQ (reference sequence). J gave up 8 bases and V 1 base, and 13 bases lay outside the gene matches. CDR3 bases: TGTGCCAGCAGCTTAGCCCATCTAAGGACGGGACAGGAAGCTTTCTTT. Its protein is CASSLAHLRTGQEAFF.

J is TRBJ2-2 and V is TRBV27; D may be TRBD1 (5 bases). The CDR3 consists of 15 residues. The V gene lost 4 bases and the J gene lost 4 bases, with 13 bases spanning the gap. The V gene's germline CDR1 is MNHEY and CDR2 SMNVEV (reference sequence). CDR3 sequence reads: CASSYRQGPTGELFF. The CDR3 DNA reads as TGTGCCAGCAGTTATCGGCAGGGTCCCACCGGGGAGCTGTTTTTT.

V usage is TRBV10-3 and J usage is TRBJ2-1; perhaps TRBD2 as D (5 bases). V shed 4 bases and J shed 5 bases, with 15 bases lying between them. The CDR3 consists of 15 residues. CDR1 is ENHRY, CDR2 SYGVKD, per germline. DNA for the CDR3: TGTGCCATCAGTGGGTTAGGCGGGCCGAACAATGAGCAGTTCTTC. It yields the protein CAISGLGGPNNEQFF.

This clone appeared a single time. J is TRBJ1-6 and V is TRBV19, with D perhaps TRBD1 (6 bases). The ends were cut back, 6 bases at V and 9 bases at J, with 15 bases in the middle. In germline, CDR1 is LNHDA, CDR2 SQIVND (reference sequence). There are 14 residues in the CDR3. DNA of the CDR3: TGTGCCAGTAGCCTAGCCGGGACACGTTCACCCCTCCACTTT. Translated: CASSLAGTRSPLHF.

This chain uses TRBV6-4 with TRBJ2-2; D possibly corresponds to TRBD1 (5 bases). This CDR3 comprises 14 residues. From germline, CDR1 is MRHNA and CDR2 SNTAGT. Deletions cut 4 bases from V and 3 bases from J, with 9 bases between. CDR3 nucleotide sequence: TGTGCCAGCAGTGCAGGGCCGGACACCGGGGAGCTGTTTTTT. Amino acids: CASSAGPDTGELFF.

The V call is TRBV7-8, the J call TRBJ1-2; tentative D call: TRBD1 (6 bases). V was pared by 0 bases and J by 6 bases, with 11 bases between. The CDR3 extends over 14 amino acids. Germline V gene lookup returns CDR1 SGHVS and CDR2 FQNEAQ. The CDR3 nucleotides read TGTGCCAGCAGCTTAGCGTCCAGGGGTGATGGCTACACCTTC. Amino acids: CASSLASRGDGYTF.

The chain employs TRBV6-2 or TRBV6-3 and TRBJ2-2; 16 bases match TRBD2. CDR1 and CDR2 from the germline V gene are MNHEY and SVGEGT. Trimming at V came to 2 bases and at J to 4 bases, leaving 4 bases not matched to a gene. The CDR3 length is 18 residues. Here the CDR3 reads CASSYGTSGGASTGELFF. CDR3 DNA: TGTGCCAGCAGTTACGGGACTAGCGGGGGGGCGTCCACCGGGGAGCTGTTTTTT.

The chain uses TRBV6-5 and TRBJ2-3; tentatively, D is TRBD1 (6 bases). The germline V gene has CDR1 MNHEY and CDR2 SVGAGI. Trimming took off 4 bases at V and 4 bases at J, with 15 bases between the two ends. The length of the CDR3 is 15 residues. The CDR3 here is CASSFNRVGADTQYF. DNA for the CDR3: TGTGCCAGCAGTTTCAACAGGGTTGGTGCAGATACGCAGTATTTT.

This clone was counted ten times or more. The CDR3 protein is CASSVSGRGLQETQYF. In DNA form, the CDR3 reads TGTGCCAGCAGCGTATCTGGCAGGGGGCTCCAAGAGACCCAGTACTTC. The gene calls are TRBV9 and TRBJ2-5; TRBD1 aligns across 8 bases. The germline V gene has CDR1 SGDLS and CDR2 YYNGEE. V dropped 1 base and J dropped 1; count of bases not matched to a gene: 6. The CDR3 runs 16 residues.